The 5 T cell receptor beta chains listed next were all sequenced from one sample in a study of radiotherapy plus CTLA-4 blockade in lung cancer. Measured with immunoSEQ multiplex PCR; TCRdb has only the in-frame clones, and not every one. Of roughly 120,000 clones detected, roughly 74% appear once; the ten largest clones hold 4.5% to 5.5%. The source was peripheral blood, collected from a patient treated with radiotherapy plus ipilimumab. The origin of the receptors is a human donor with non-small cell lung cancer who had a partial response to radiotherapy plus ipilimumab.

This clone appeared a few times. This sequence joins TRBV28 and TRBJ1-1; possible D gene TRBD1, 5 bases. V was pared by 8 bases and J by 10 bases, with 20 bases between. CDR1 is MDHEN and CDR2 is SYDVKM in the germline V gene. The CDR3 extends over 13 amino acids. The CDR3 spells CASGRGGTEVAFF. CDR3 in DNA: TGTGCCAGCGGTAGGGGCGGGACGGAGGTAGCTTTCTTT.

This chain joins TRBV6-5 and TRBJ1-5, with 7 nucleotides matching TRBD1. Per germline, CDR1 MNHEY and CDR2 SVGAGI. CDR3 length equals 14 residues. Trimming took 5 bases from V and 5 from J; bases not matched to a gene: 6. The CDR3 is CASSHRQGDQPQHF. The DNA of the CDR3 is TGTGCCAGCAGTCATCGACAGGGTGATCAGCCCCAGCATTTT.

V usage is TRBV19 and J usage is TRBJ1-2, with 10 bases lining up with TRBD1. J lost 2 bases, V lost 4 bases, and 16 bases had no gene match. The CDR3 covers 19 residues. CDR1 and CDR2 from the germline V gene are LNHDA and SQIVND (reference sequence). DNA for the CDR3: TGTGCCAGTAGTAAGAGAGGGACAGGGGACCTTCGACAAAACTATGGCTACACCTTC. Protein: CASSKRGTGDLRQNYGYTF.

The V call is TRBV4-2, the J call TRBJ2-3, with D possibly TRBD2 on 5 matching bases. CDR1 LGHNA and CDR2 YNFKEQ come from the germline V gene. Trimming took 4 bases from V and 6 from J, leaving 17 bases between them. The CDR3 has 15 residues. Here the CDR3 reads CASSRGRLDGDTQYF. The CDR3 DNA reads TGTGCCAGCAGCCGCGGGCGACTCGACGGGGATACGCAGTATTTT.

The J gene is TRBJ1-4, the V gene TRBV5-6; D call uncertain. This CDR3 region has 16 residues. Germline CDR1 and CDR2: SGHDT and YYEEEE. Trimming left V 3 bases short and J 0 bases short, with 12 bases between. The CDR3 DNA is TGTGCCAGCAGCTCTACGACGGGAGCAACTAATGAAAAACTGTTTTTT. This encodes CASSSTTGATNEKLFF.